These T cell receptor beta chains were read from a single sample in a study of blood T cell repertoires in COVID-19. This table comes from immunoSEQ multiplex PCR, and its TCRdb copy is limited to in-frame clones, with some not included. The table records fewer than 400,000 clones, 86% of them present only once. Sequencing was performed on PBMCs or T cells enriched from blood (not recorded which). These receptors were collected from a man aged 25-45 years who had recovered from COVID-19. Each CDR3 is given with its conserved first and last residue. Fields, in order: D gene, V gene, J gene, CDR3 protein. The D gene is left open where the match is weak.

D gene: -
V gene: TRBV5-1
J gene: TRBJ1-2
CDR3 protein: CASTRGDGYTF

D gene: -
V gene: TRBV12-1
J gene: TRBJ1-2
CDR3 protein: CASSFVALGQGYGYTF

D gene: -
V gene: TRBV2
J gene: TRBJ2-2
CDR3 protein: CASSRLANTGELFF

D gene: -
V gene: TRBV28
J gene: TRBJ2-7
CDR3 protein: CASSPERGQRFPYEQYF

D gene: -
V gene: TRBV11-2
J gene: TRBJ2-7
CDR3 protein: CASSLDSGGTPYEQYF

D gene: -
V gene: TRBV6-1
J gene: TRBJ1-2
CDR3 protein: CASSSSFYYGYTF

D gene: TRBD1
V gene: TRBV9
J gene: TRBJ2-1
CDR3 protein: CASSPRGDRGINEQFF

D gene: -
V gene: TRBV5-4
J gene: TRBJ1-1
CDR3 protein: CASSPTGLWKTEAFF

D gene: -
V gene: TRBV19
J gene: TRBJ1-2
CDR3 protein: CASSKEPPDYGYTF

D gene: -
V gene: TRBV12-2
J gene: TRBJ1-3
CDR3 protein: CASRITTGLSGNTIYF

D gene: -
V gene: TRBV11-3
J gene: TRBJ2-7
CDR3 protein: CASSRPAGSSYEQYF

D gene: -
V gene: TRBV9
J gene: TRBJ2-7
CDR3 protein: CASSVAGQSYEQYF

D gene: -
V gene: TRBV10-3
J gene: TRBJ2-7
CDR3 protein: CAIRTEGGDEQYF

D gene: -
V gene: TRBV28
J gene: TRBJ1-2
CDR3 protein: CASSYRATNYGYTF

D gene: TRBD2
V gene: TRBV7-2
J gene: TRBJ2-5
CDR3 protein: CASRLAGQETQYF

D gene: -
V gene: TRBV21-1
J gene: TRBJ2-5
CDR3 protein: CASSDPPFGRQGGLQETQYF

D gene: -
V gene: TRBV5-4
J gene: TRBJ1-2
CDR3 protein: CASSPPGQTSNYGYTF

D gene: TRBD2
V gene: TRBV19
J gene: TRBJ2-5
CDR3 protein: CASSMAPSGGPKTQYF

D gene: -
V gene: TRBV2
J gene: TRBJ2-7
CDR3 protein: CASSFDSTYEQYF

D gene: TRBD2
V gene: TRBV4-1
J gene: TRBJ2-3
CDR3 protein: CASSQDWGGGAADTQYF

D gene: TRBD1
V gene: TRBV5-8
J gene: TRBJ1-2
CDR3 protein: CASSLAGTDYGYTF

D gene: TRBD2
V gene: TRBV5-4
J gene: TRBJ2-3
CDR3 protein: CASSSLIAGDITDTQYF

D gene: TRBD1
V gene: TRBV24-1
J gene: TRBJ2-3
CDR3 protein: CATSDPPGTGSTDTQYF

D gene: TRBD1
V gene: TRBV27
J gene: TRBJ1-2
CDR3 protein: CASRSDRAMGYTF

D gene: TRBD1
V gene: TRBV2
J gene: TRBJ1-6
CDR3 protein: CASMDGQGARTNSPLHF

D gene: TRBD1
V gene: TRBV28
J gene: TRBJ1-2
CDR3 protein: CASSLTGDYGYTF

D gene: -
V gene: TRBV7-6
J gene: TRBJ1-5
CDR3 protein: CASSLSPDSWNQPQHF

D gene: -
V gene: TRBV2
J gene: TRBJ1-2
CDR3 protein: CAGTVGRGYTF

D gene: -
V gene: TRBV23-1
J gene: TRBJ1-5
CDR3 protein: CASSQPTSLSNQPQHF

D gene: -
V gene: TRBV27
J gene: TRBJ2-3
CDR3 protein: CASSFATSTDTQYF

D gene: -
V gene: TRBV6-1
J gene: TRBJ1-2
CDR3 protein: CASSEVRGNYGYTF

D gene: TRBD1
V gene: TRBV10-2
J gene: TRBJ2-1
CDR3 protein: CASAGQGSYNEQFF

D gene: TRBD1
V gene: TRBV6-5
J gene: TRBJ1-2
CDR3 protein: CASSVGGAGGYTF

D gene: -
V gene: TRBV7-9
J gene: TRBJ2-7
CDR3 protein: CASSTGLGQYF

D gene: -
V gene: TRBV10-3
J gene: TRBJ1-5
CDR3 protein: CAISGGGTVSNQPQHF